The present T cell receptor beta chain was sequenced within a study of T cells in Graves' hyperthyroidism and ophthalmopathy (dated by TCRdb to 2018 to 2020). For the study in its entirety: Peripheral blood was sampled at the time of initial diagnosis, prior to any treatment. A discovery cohort of about 95 patients, roughly 45 with Graves' ophthalmopathy and 57 with stable Graves' hyperthyroidism, was used to find distinguishing TCR V-J signatures. An independent validation cohort of under 20 hyperthyroidism patients and more than 15 patients who later progressed to ophthalmopathy tested prospective prediction of ophthalmopathy. After blood sampling, hyperthyroidism patients were treated with methimazole at a starting dose of 30 mg daily, and ophthalmopathy patients were treated with high-dose intravenous methylprednisolone. For training and testing, the 100 or so patients in the discovery cohort were randomly divided in a 7:3 ratio. In addition, the study compared T-cell repertoires in thyroid tissue and in blood from about 6 Graves' hyperthyroidism patients. TCR Vbeta CDR3 sequencing of approximately 140 peripheral blood samples (under 45 ophthalmopathy, 75 hyperthyroidism and 17 progressor patients) is reported in the paper.

This clonotype showed up many times. Its antigen has not been determined. No much larger clonotype is one base removed from it; base qualities were not supplied. A patient counted as having stable Graves' hyperthyroidism if no progression to ophthalmopathy occurred over 18 months of follow-up. Hyperthyroidism patients were aged 18 to 65 years and newly diagnosed, with disease duration of less than 2 months. The study excluded patients with uncontrolled infections, other autoimmune diseases, pregnancy or lactation. Clinical symptoms, serum thyroxine and TRAb, thyroid ultrasound, and orbital computed tomography formed the basis for the diagnoses. Ficoll-Paque density gradient centrifugation was used to isolate PBMCs from around 10 ml of fresh peripheral blood. Trizol reagent was used to extract total RNA, and RNA quality was then checked on an Agilent 2100 Bioanalyzer. V is shortened by 7 bases, J by 0 bases, and the region joining them spans 12 bases. Including cysteine and phenylalanine, the CDR3 has 14 amino acids. This entry keeps only the CDR3 DNA: 42 bases, framed from base 1. From the germline V gene, CDR1 is SNHLY and CDR2 is FYNNEI.

The TCR beta CDR3 regions were amplified from the RNA transcripts. The first round of RT-PCR for the TCR CDR3 was performed with the HTBI primer set and the Qiagen OneStep RT-PCR kit. Libraries were constructed in a second round of multiplex PCR, after which size selection and purification were performed. Sequencing of the libraries was done on an Illumina HiSeq2000 using paired-end 100 bp reads. In the source study's methods: Raw data were processed with SOAPnuke, discarding reads with adapters, uncalled bases, mean Phred below 15, or no exact constant-primer or identifier match. COPE v1.2.5 was used to merge high-quality paired reads, and clonotypes were defined as unique nucleotide sequences. Clonotypes were aligned to IMGT TRBV, TRBD and TRBJ reference segments using MiTCR v1.1. Analysis was restricted to V-J combinations with a frequency above 0.0001, which covered roughly 99% of repertoires. A TCS score was defined as the ratio of F50 (clonal expansion) to E x V (chaos), with BLOSUM62-based TCRdist applied between CDR3 peptides within each V-J. Welch's t-statistics and random forest reduced roughly 500 V-J features to roughly 13, which were used in a naive Bayes classifier (R e1071). Thyroid-blood repertoire similarity was quantified with the Morisita-Horn index. The raw public data were reprocessed by TCRdb itself: fastp quality trimming at Q25, MiXCR clonotype calling, in-frame beta chains only. Identical CDR3 proteins give one entry, which carries the most common genes and DNA. TCRdb's processing, not the authors' own work, is the source of the V and J calls. The sample profile shows approximately 870,000 distinct CDR3 sequences; approximately 40% of them were found once. The top ten constitute approximately 8.7% of the sample.

Findings and caveats that apply to the study as a whole: Most expanded thyroid clonotypes (frequency above 0.001) were also found in blood, which suggests that blood repertoires may mirror thyroid immune responses. In validation, the model predicted progression to ophthalmopathy with over 60% sensitivity and over 72% specificity, a median of about 6 months before onset. A 13 V-J signature model separated ophthalmopathy from stable hyperthyroidism, with 87.88% sensitivity and 81.08% specificity in cross-validation and 80%/75% in testing. Sample size was not statistically predetermined, and investigators were not blinded to group allocation.

The sample taken for sequencing was blood. This receptor was obtained from a man younger than 35 with Graves' hyperthyroidism. This chain joins TRBV2 to TRBJ1-1, with no confidently assigned D gene. The DNA sequence is TGTGCCAGCAAGAGGGATGGGCTGAACACTGAAGCTTTCTTT. This sequence encodes CASKRDGLNTEAFF.